Following are 18 T cell receptor beta chains from one sample sequenced in a study of tissue T cells after allogeneic stem cell transplantation. This table comes from immunoSEQ multiplex PCR, and its TCRdb copy is limited to in-frame clones, with some not included. The sample holds about 12,000 clones; about 71% are singletons and the top ten take around an eighth. The source was tissue from the right colon, collected at autopsy. These receptor sequences come from a woman between 18 and 50 years old with breast cancer.

This chain connects TRBV10-1 to TRBJ2-7, with TRBD1 identical over 9 bases. Germline CDR1 reads WNHNN; CDR2 reads SYGVQD (reference sequence). The ends lost 8 bases at V and 1 base at J; junction bases unmatched: 9. The CDR3 length is 15 residues. The CDR3 DNA sequence: TGCGCCAGCGACCTCCGGGACAGGGAGTCCTACGAGCAGTACTTC. Translated: CASDLRDRESYEQYF.

The V gene is TRBV19, the J gene TRBJ2-5; 8 positions agree with TRBD1. V trimming: 9 bases; J trimming: 1 base; junction bases outside the gene matches: 1. From germline, CDR1 is LNHDA and CDR2 SQIVND (reference sequence). This CDR3 has 12 amino acids. DNA of the CDR3: TGTGCCAGCGGACAGGGCCAAGAGACCCAGTACTTC. This codes for CASGQGQETQYF.

This chain links TRBV28 with TRBJ1-2; D call uncertain. The CDR3 is 16 residues long. Looked up from germline, CDR1 is MDHEN and CDR2 is SYDVKM. V dropped 2 bases and J dropped 5 bases, with 18 bases sitting between them. CDR3 protein: CASSLREGAILYGYTF. The CDR3 region has the DNA TGTGCCAGCAGTTTAAGGGAGGGTGCAATTCTTTATGGCTACACCTTC.

The rearrangement uses TRBV19 and TRBJ1-1, with D possibly TRBD1 on 5 matching bases. Trimming took off 5 bases at V and 10 bases at J, with 20 bases between the two ends. Germline CDR1 LNHDA, CDR2 SQIVND (reference sequence). The CDR3 totals 14 residues. The CDR3 nucleotides read TGTGCCAGTAGTCTTGGTTTCGCCGAGAGGGGAGCTTTCTTT. This codes for CASSLGFAERGAFF.

This chain uses TRBV7-2 with TRBJ2-7, with TRBD2 as a possible D gene (6 bases). The CDR3 totals 15 residues. CDR1 is SGHTA and CDR2 is FQGNSA in the germline V gene. The V end lost 1 base, the J end lost 3 bases, and 13 bases lay between the germline ends. The CDR3 DNA is TGTGCCAGCAGCTTAGGAGGGGCGGGATTCTACGAGCAGTACTTC. Amino acid sequence: CASSLGGAGFYEQYF. The full variable domain, in which reference TRBV7-2 and TRBJ2-7 provide the parts outside the CDR3, is GAGVSQSPSNKVTEKGKDVELRCDPISGHTALYWYRQSLGQGLEFLIYFQGNSAPDKSGLPSDRFSAERTGGSVSTLTIQRTQQEDSAVYLCASSLGGAGFYEQYFGPGTRLTVT.

This sequence joins TRBV20-1 and TRBJ1-1, with a weak D call TRBD1 (5 bases). Germline lookup yields CDR1 DFQATT and CDR2 SNEGSKA (reference sequence). V was trimmed by 1 base and J by 7 bases, leaving 7 bases between them. CDR3 length: 11 amino acids. The CDR3 here is CSARGQIEAFF. The CDR3 DNA follows: TGCAGTGCTAGAGGACAGATTGAAGCTTTCTTT.

The V call is TRBV5-1, the J call TRBJ1-2; TRBD1 aligns across 8 bases. Germline CDR1 reads SGHRS; CDR2 reads YFSETQ. This CDR3 contains 16 residues. With 4 bases clipped from V and 0 bases from J, the junction kept 8 bases outside the gene matches. CDR3 sequence (DNA): TGCGCCAGCAGCGGGGGACAGGCCGGTTCTAACTATGGCTACACCTTC. This codes for CASSGGQAGSNYGYTF.

The chain combines TRBV6-1 with TRBJ1-2, with 7 bases lining up with TRBD1. CDR1 is MNHNS and CDR2 is SASEGT in the germline V gene. V shed 1 base, J shed 5 bases, and the junction held 1 base outside the gene matches. The CDR3 spans 13 residues. The CDR3 DNA is TGTGCCAGCAGTGAAGTCAGGGGGTATGGCTACACCTTC. Translated: CASSEVRGYGYTF.

This clone was detected a few times. The V call is TRBV25-1, the J call TRBJ1-1; D may be TRBD1 (6 bases). Trimming cost V 0 bases and J 1 base, with 12 bases left between them. CDR1 is MGHDK and CDR2 is SYGVNS in the germline V gene. The CDR3 is 16 residues long. The DNA for the CDR3 is TGTGCCAGCAGTGAATATGGGGACAACCCGAACACTGAAGCTTTCTTT. It is translated as CASSEYGDNPNTEAFF.

In its sample, this clone was seen a few times. The genes are TRBV5-4 and TRBJ2-5; TRBD1 aligns across 8 bases. Unmatched junction bases numbered 7, after V lost 4 bases and J lost 2 bases. CDR3 length: 15 residues. The germline CDR1 and CDR2 sequences are SGHNT and YYREEE (reference sequence). The CDR3 reads CASSRNGQGQETQYF. The DNA of the CDR3 is TGTGCCAGCAGCCGAAACGGACAGGGACAAGAGACCCAGTACTTC.

This clone appeared a single time. The chain joins TRBV5-1 to TRBJ2-3, with TRBD1 matching 9 bases. The V segment lost 4 bases and the J segment 3 bases; nucleotides outside the gene matches: 3. Germline V gives CDR1 SGHRS, CDR2 YFSETQ. CDR3 length: 14 amino acids. CDR3 sequence reads: CASSHGQGTDTQYF. DNA of the CDR3: TGCGCCAGCAGCCACGGACAGGGGACAGATACGCAGTATTTT.

The CDR3 DNA sequence: TGTGCCAGCGGAGGGGCCGGGTTCGGGACCCAGTACTTC. It is translated as CASGGAGFGTQYF. This chain links TRBV6-6 with TRBJ2-5; possibly TRBD2 for D (6 bases). Germline values: CDR1 MNHNY, CDR2 SVGAGI (reference sequence). CDR3 size: 13 residues. Trimming shortened V by 8 bases and J by 7 bases, and 17 bases separated the two germline ends.

J is TRBJ2-3 and V is TRBV5-1; 13 bases match TRBD2. Trimming cost V 4 bases and J 1 base; bases outside gene matches: 6. This CDR3 has 17 amino acids. Looked up from germline, CDR1 is SGHRS and CDR2 is YFSETQ. For the CDR3, the DNA is TGCGCCAGCAGCGCCGGACTAGCGGGAGTTCGCACAGATACGCAGTATTTT. Translated, it gives CASSAGLAGVRTDTQYF.

The chain uses TRBV6-2 or TRBV6-3 and TRBJ1-2; D is perhaps TRBD1 (6 bases). The CDR3 runs to 15 residues. The germline V gene encodes CDR1 MNHEY and CDR2 SVGEGT. V shed 6 bases and J shed 1 base, with 15 bases lying between them. The CDR3 coding sequence is TGTGCCAGCAGCCACTATCCGGACAGTAACTATGGCTACACCTTC. Translating gives CASSHYPDSNYGYTF.

The chain recombines TRBV11-1 with TRBJ2-5; 7 bases are a match to TRBD2. Unmatched junction bases numbered 12, after V lost 5 bases and J lost 6 bases. The CDR3 sequence is 15 residues long. Germline V gene data show CDR1 as SGHAT and CDR2 as FQDESV (reference sequence). For the CDR3, the DNA is TGTGCCAGCAGCCCCCCCCTAGCGGCCCAGAAGACCCAGTACTTC. This encodes CASSPPLAAQKTQYF.

This clone has only one observation. The rearrangement joins TRBV19 to TRBJ2-7; TRBD2 might be the D (5 bases). V lost 3 bases, J lost 2 bases, and 11 bases lay in between. CDR3 length: 14 residues. The V gene's germline CDR1 is LNHDA and CDR2 SQIVND (reference sequence). The CDR3 DNA reads as TGTGCCAGTAGTATTAGCACTAGAACCTACGAGCAGTACTTC. It is translated as CASSISTRTYEQYF. Complete variable domain (other parts from reference TRBV19 and TRBJ2-7): DGGITQSPKYLFRKEGQNVTLSCEQNLNHDAMYWYRQDPGQGLRLIYYSQIVNDFQKGDIAEGYSVSREKKESFPLTVTSAQKNPTAFYLCASSISTRTYEQYFGPGTRLTVT.

This clone was picked up one time. This rearrangement joins TRBV12-5 to TRBJ1-6, with 7 bases identical to TRBD1. The CDR3 covers 14 residues. Germline-derived CDR1 and CDR2 are LGHNT and FRNRAP. J gave up 7 bases and V 6 bases, and 6 bases lay outside the gene matches. As DNA, the CDR3 is TGTGCTAGTGGCTCGGGGGACAGCAATTCACCCCTCCACTTT. It translates to CASGSGDSNSPLHF. Variable domain in full (rest from reference TRBV12-5 and TRBJ1-6): DARVTQTPRHKVTEMGQEVTMRCQPILGHNTVFWYRQTMMQGLELLAYFRNRAPLDDSGMPKDRFSAEMPDATLATLKIQPSEPRDSAVYFCASGSGDSNSPLHFGNGTRLTVT.

This clone is a singleton in its sample. The junction shows a germline mismatch at one end, possibly a read error. The V and J genes are TRBV28 and TRBJ2-5; 11 bases line up with TRBD2. Per germline, CDR1 MDHEN and CDR2 SYDVKM. The CDR3 extends over 15 amino acids. This CDR3 reads CASSSDLAGGEIQYF. The CDR3 DNA reads TGTGCCAGCAGTTCAGACCTAGCGGGAGGAGAGATCCAGTACTTC.